This TCR beta chain was observed in a study of blood T cell repertoires in COVID-19. In the study overall: In each case, the material was cDNA or gDNA derived from T cells, B-cell-depleted T cells, or PBMCs.

Cohort allocation depended upon clinical history that participants reported. The CDR3 spans 17 residues. Trimming took 5 bases from V and 6 from J, leaving 26 bases between them. Germline loops: CDR1 SGHTA, CDR2 FQGNSA. Here immunoSEQ multiplex PCR was the method, and the copy in TCRdb shows in-frame clones only, minus some. The sample lists approximately 170,000 clones, about 90% occurring once. The sequenced sample consisted of PBMCs or T cells enriched from blood (not recorded which). The clonotype comes from a woman aged 18-30 years who had recovered from COVID-19. The chain is built from TRBV7-2 and TRBJ2-7; possibly TRBD2 for D (7 bases). The CDR3 is CASSPSAAGAAGGEQYF. The CDR3 DNA follows: TGTGCCAGCAGCCCCTCCGCTGCGGGGGCCGCCGGGGGCGAGCAGTACTTC.